This TCR beta chain stems from a study of radiotherapy plus CTLA-4 blockade in lung cancer. This CDR3 has 14 residues. Germline V lookup: CDR1 SEHNR, CDR2 FQNEAQ (reference sequence). V lost 3 bases and J lost 1, with 9 bases in between. Study results and caveats: Subsequent to radiotherapy plus ipilimumab, tumor-derived TCR clones underwent expansion in blood.

The assay was immunoSEQ multiplex PCR, and TCRdb's table has in-frame clones only and misses some. This table has roughly 50,000 clones, approximately 90% appearing once. About this clone: What it binds is not known.

The TCR comes from a human donor with non-small cell lung cancer whose response to radiotherapy plus ipilimumab could not be evaluated. The chain combines TRBV7-9 with TRBJ2-5; D is undetermined. This specimen was peripheral blood, taken from a patient treated with radiotherapy plus ipilimumab. The CDR3, as DNA: TGTGCCAGCAGCTTTGGCACAGCCCAAGAGACCCAGTACTTC. It codes for CASSFGTAQETQYF.